This T cell receptor (beta chain) was captured by sequencing in a study of cytomegalovirus exposure and HLA in healthy donors. Points from the study as a whole: Across HLA loci, a later analysis found differing TCR association rates, with DRB1 most and HLA-C fewest. In all likelihood, a cluster of highly shared sequence variants was a sequencing artifact. It has been reported that TCR beta sequences accurately predicted the HLA-A and HLA-B alleles of most subjects.

The CDR3 totals 12 residues. Germline V lookup: CDR1 KGHSH, CDR2 LQKENI. V was cut by 3 bases and J by 12 bases, with 12 bases left in between. Donors counted as nominally healthy when sampled, yet unrecorded immune exposures were likely. A note on this clone: No antigen is known for it.

The PCR made use of 60 Vbeta and 13 Jbeta primers. The assay was immunoSEQ multiplex PCR, and TCRdb's table has in-frame clones only and misses some. The table records under 200,000 clones, about 88% of them present only once. The chain is built from TRBV18 and TRBJ2-1, with D possibly matching TRBD2 (5 bases). This sequence originates from a woman in her 30s in good health and CMV-seronegative. Sequencing was carried out using PBMCs. The CDR3: CASSPPMSGQFF. The CDR3 coding sequence is TGTGCCAGCTCACCGCCGATGAGCGGGCAGTTCTTC.